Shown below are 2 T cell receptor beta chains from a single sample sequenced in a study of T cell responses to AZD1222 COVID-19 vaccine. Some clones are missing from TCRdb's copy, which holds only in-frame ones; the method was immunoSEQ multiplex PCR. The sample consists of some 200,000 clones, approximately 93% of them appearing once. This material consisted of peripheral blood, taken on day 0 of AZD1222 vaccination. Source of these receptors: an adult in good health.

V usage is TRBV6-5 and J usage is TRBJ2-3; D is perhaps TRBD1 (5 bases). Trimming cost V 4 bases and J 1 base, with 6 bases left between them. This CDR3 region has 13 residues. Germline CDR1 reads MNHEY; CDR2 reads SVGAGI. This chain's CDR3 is CASSFRGTDTQYF. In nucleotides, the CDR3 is TGTGCCAGCAGTTTCAGGGGCACAGATACGCAGTATTTT.

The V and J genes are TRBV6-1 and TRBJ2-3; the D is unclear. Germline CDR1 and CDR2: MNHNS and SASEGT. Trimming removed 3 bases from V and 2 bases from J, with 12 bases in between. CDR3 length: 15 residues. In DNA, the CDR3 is TGTGCCAGCAGTGACCTAACCCGGCTCACAGATACGCAGTATTTT. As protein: CASSDLTRLTDTQYF.